This record concerns one T cell receptor beta chain sequence. Its specificity is unknown. Clones were sequenced by immunoSEQ multiplex PCR, and TCRdb holds only the in-frame ones, with some missing. Among around 60,000 clones listed, more than 65% were seen once. The CDR3 spans 12 residues. V lost 2 bases and J 3 bases, leaving 5 bases between the germline ends. Looked up from germline, CDR1 is KGHSH and CDR2 is LQKENI. This sample was taken from a study of OX40 agonist ivuxolimab in advanced cancers. On the study more broadly: Patients were dosed with the agonistic anti-OX40 (CD134) antibody ivuxolimab.

Study observations and caveats: More expanded clones were found, on average, in CD8+ than in CD4+ T cells. The 0.1-3.0 mg/kg partial responders had among the lowest clonal expansion.

The sample here was CD4+ or CD8+ T cells sorted from blood, taken in a trial of the OX40 agonist ivuxolimab. V and J are TRBV18 and TRBJ2-7; D not certain. The receptor comes from an adult with an advanced solid tumor such as melanoma, head and neck, liver or kidney cancer. CDR3 loop: CASSPGDYEQYF. In DNA form, the CDR3 reads TGTGCCAGCTCACCAGGCGACTACGAGCAGTACTTC.